Below, one T cell receptor (beta chain) is given with its context. The antigen remains unidentified. This record belongs to a study of T cells after yellow fever vaccination. Study-level information: SMART-Seq v4 Ultra Low Input served to prepare low-cell-number fractions.

Germline trimming cut 8 bases from V and 5 bases from J; bases unmatched to any gene: 7. The CDR3 contains 13 residues. Germline V gives CDR1 ENHRY, CDR2 SYGVKD. General study findings and limits: Booster sampling recovered most clones from primary vaccination (roughly 97% CD4, around 88% CD8).

In TCRdb, the 5' RACE reads were re-called with MiXCR into one record per CDR3 protein. The sample consists of under 350,000 distinct CDR3 sequences, 4.1% of them appearing once. This specimen was PBMCs, taken 5 days after the yellow fever booster vaccination. The V call is TRBV10-3, the J call TRBJ2-5; 8 nucleotides match TRBD1. The TCR originated in a young man who received the YFV17D yellow fever vaccine. The DNA for the CDR3 is TGTGCCATCTTGGACAGGGCGAAGGAGACCCAGTACTTC. Translating it yields CAILDRAKETQYF.